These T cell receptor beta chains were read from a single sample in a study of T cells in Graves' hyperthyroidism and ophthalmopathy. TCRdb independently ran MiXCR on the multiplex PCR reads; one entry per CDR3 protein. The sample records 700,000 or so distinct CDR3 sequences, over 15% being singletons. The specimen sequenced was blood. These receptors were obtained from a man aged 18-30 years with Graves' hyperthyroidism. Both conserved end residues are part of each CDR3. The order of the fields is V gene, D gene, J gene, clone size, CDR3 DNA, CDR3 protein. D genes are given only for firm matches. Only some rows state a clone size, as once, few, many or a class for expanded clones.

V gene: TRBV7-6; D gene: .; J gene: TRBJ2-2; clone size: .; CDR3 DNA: TGTGCCAGCAGCTCCATCGAGAACACCGGGGAGCTGTTTTTT; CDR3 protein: CASSSIENTGELFF
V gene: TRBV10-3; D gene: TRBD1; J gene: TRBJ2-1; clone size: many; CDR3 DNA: TGTGCCACCCGGGACAGCTCCTACAATGAGCAGTTCTTC; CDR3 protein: CATRDSSYNEQFF
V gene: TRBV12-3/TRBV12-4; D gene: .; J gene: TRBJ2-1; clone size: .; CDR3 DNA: TGTGCCAGCAGGAGAAGGTCAGGGGACAATGAGCAGTTCTTC; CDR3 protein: CASRRRSGDNEQFF
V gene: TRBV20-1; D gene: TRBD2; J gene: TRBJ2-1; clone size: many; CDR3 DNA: TGCAGTGCTAGTCACTCAGTGGGACTAGCGTTCGATGAGCAGTTCTTC; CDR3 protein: CSASHSVGLAFDEQFF
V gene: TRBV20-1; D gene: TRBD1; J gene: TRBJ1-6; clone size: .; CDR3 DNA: TGCAGTGCTATTCATGGGACAGGGAGTAATTCACCCCTCCACTTT; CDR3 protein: CSAIHGTGSNSPLHF
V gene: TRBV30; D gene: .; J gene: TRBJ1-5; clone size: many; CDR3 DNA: TGTGCCTGGAGCGGGACTCTTCCCAATCAGCCCCAGCATTTT; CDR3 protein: CAWSGTLPNQPQHF
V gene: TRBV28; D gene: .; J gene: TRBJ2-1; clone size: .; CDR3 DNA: TGTGCCAGCAGTTTAAGTCACGCGGGGACGGACAATGAGCAGTTCTTC; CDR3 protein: CASSLSHAGTDNEQFF
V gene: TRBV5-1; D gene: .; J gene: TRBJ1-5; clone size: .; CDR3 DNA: TGCGCCAGCAGCTTGGCAGGGAATATCAATCAGCCCCAGCATTTT; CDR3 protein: CASSLAGNINQPQHF
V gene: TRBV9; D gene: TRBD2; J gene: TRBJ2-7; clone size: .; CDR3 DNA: TGTGCCAGCAGCGTAGGAAGCGGGGGTTACGAGCAGTACTTC; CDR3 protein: CASSVGSGGYEQYF
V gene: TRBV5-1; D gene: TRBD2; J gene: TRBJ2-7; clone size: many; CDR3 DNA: TGCGCCAGCAGCTTGGAGTCTAGCGGGGTTTACGAGCAGTACTTC; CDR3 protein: CASSLESSGVYEQYF
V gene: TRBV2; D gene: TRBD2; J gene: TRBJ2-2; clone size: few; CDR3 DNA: TGTGCCAGCAGTGAAGCGCCGTCTAGCGGGGGTTGGGCCGGGGAGCTGTTTTTT; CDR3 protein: CASSEAPSSGGWAGELFF
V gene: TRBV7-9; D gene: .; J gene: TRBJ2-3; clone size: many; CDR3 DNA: TGTGCCAGCAGCCAAGACGCGGATACGCAGTATTTT; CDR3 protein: CASSQDADTQYF
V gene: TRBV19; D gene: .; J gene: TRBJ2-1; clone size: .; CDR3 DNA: TGTGCCAGTAGTCCCTTGAGGGAGAACGATGAGCAGTTCTTC; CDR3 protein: CASSPLRENDEQFF
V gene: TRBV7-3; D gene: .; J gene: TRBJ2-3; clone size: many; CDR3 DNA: TGTGCCAGCACCATCGTAGGGGCAGATACGCAGTATTTT; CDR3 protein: CASTIVGADTQYF
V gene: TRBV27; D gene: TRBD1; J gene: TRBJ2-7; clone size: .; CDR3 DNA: TGTGCCAGCAGTGTCACAGGGACAGGGGTTGGGCAGTACTTC; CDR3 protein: CASSVTGTGVGQYF
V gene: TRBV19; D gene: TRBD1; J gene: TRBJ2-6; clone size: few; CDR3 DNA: TGTGCCAGTGGACAGGTGATTGGGGCCAACGTCCTGACTTTC; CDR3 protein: CASGQVIGANVLTF
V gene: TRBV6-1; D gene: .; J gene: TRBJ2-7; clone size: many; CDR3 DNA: TGTGCCAGCAGTTACTCATGGCAGGCAGACGAGCAGTACTTC; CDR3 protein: CASSYSWQADEQYF
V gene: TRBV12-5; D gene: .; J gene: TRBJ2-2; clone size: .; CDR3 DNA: TGTGCTAGTGGTTTGTTAAACAATCAGGCCACCGGGGAGCTGTTTTTT; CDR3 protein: CASGLLNNQATGELFF
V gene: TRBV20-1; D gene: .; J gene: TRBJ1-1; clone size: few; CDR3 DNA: TGCAGTGCTAGATTCAGTCCTGAAGCTTTCTTT; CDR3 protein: CSARFSPEAFF
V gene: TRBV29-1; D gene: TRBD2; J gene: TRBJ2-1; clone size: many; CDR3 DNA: TGCAGCGCTCCCGTAGCGGGTGGCCATGAGCAGTTCTTC; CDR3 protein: CSAPVAGGHEQFF
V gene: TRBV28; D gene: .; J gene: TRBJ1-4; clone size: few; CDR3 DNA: TGTGCCAGCAGTTCACAGGGTAGAGGGCAGGAAAAACTGTTTTTT; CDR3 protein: CASSSQGRGQEKLFF
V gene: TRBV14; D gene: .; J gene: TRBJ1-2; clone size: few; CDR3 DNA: TGTGCCAGCAGCCAAGGGTCAGGAGGCTACACCTTC; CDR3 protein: CASSQGSGGYTF
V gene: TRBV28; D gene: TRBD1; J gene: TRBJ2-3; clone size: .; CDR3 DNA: TGTGTCAGCAGTTTATGGGGGACAGACCTCACAGATACGCAGTATTTT; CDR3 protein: CVSSLWGTDLTDTQYF
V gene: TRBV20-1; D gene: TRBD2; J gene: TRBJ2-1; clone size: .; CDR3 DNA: TGCAGTGCTAGAGATAGCGGGAGGAAGAGCTCCTACAATGAGCAGTTCTTC; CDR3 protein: CSARDSGRKSSYNEQFF
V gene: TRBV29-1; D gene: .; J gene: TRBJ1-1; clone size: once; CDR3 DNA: TGCAGCGTTGGACTCTCTGAAGCTTTCTTT; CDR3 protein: CSVGLSEAFF
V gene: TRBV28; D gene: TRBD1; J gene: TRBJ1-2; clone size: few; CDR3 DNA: TGTGCCAGCAGTAGGTTTTTGACAGGGGGACATGGCTACACCTTC; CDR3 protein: CASSRFLTGGHGYTF
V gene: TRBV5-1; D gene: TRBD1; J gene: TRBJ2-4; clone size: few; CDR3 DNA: TGCGCCAGCAGCTTGGCCGGGACAGGGGGCAAAAACATTCAGTACTTC; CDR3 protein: CASSLAGTGGKNIQYF
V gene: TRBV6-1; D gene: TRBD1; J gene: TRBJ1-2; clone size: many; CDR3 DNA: TGTGCCAGCAGTTACTCACGCAGGGGGAGTTATGGCTACACCTTC; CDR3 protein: CASSYSRRGSYGYTF
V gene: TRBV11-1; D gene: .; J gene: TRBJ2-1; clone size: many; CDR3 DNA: TGTGCCAGCAGCTTAGCACCGGCAAGCTCCTACAATGAGCAGTTCTTC; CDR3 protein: CASSLAPASSYNEQFF
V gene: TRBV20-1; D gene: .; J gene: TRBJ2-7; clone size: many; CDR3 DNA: TGCAGTGCTAGAGATCTCGAAGCCTCCTCCTACGAGCAGTACTTC; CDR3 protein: CSARDLEASSYEQYF
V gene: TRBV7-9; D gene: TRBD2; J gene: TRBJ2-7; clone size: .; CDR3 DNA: TGTGCCAGCAGCTTAGTCGGTGGGAGGGCAGACTACGAGCAGTACTTC; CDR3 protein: CASSLVGGRADYEQYF
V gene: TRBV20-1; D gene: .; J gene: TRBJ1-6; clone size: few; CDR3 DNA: TGCAGTGCTAGAGTTCCACAGGGCGACGCCCTCCACTTT; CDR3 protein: CSARVPQGDALHF
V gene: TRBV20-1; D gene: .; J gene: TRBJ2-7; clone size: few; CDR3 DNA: TGCAGTGCTGAGACTGACGCCTACGAGCAGTACTTC; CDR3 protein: CSAETDAYEQYF
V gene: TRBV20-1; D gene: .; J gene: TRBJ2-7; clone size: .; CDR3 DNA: TGCAGTGCTAGAGAACAGGGAGGGTCAGACGAGCAGTACTTC; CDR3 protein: CSAREQGGSDEQYF
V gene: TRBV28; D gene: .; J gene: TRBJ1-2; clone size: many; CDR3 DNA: TGTGCCAGCAGCTCAGGGGCCTATGGCTACACCTTC; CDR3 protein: CASSSGAYGYTF
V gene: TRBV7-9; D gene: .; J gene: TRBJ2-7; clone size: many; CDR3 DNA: TGTGCCAGCAGCACCGGTAGGGGGGCGAACGAGCAGTACTTC; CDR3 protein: CASSTGRGANEQYF
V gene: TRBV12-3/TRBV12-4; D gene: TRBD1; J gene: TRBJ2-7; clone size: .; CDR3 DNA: TGTGCCAGCAGGCCGGGACAGGGAGCCGAGCAGTACTTC; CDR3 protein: CASRPGQGAEQYF
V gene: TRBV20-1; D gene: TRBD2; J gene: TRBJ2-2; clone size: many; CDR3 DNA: TGCAGTGCTAAGCGGGAAGGGCACACCGGGGAGCTGTTTTTT; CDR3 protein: CSAKREGHTGELFF
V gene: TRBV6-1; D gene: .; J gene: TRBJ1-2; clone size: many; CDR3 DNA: TGTGCCAGCAGTGGTCGAGGGGGAGGGAGGGGCTACACCTTC; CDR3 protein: CASSGRGGGRGYTF
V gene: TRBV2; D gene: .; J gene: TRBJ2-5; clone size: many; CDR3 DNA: TGTGCCAGCAGTGAAAATAGGAGAGAGACCCAGTACTTC; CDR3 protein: CASSENRRETQYF
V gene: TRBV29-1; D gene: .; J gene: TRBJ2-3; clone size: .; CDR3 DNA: TGTGGATCGGGAACAGATACGCAGTATTTT; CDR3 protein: CGSGTDTQYF
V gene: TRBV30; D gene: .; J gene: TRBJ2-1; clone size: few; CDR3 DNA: TGTGCCTGGACCCCCGGGACCTACAATGAGCAGTTCTTC; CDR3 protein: CAWTPGTYNEQFF
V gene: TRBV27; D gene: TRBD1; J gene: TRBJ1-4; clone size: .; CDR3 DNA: TGTGCCAGCAGTCCGACAGGGGGGGCTGAAAAACTGTTTTTT; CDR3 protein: CASSPTGGAEKLFF
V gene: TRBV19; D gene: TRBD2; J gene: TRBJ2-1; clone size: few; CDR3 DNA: TGTGCCAGTAGTTGGGTAGCGGGAGGTGAGCAGTTCTTC; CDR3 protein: CASSWVAGGEQFF
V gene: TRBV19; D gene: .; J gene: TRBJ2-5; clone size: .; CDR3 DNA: TGTGCCAGTGAGAAGGGGATTTCAGAGACCCAGTACTTC; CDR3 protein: CASEKGISETQYF
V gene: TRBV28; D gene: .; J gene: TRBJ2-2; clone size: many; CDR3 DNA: TGTGCCAGCAGTTTTGCCGGTTTCTTCCGGGAGCTGTTTTTT; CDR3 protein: CASSFAGFFRELFF
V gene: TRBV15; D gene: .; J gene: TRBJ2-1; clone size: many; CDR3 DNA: TGTGCCACCAGCAGAGACCCCGTGGGGCTCAATGAGCAGTTCTTC; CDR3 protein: CATSRDPVGLNEQFF
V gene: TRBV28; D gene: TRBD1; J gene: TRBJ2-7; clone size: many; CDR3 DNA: TGTGCCAGCAGTATACAGGGGGAGGTGGTGGACGAGCAGTACTTC; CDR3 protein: CASSIQGEVVDEQYF
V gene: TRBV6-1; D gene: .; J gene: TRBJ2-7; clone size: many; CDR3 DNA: TGTGCCAGCAAACAAGGAGGGGAATTCGAGCAGTACTTC; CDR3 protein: CASKQGGEFEQYF
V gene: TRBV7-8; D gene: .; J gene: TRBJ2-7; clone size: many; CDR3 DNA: TGTGCCAGCAGCCCAGAGGGGGAGGCTTCCTACGAGCAGTACTTC; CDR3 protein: CASSPEGEASYEQYF
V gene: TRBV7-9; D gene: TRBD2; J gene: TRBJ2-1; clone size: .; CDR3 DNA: TGTGCCAGCAGCTTAGTATCGCTAGCGGGAACTGAGCAGTTCTTC; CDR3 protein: CASSLVSLAGTEQFF
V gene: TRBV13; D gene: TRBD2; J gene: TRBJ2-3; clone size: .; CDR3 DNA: TGTGCCAGCAGCCCGTCGGGACTAGCGGACACAGATACGCAGTATTTT; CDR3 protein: CASSPSGLADTDTQYF
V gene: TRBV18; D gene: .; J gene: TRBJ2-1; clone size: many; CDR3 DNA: TGTGCCAGCTCACCTCGGGGCTACAATGAGCAGTTCTTC; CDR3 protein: CASSPRGYNEQFF
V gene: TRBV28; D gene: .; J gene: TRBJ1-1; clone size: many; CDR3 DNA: TGTGCCAGCGGGGTCTGGCCTGAAGCTTTCTTT; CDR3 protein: CASGVWPEAFF
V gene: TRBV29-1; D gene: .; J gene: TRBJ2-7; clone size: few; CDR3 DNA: TGCAGCGTCAGCGGGACAGACAATTTCTACGAGCAGTACTTC; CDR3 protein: CSVSGTDNFYEQYF
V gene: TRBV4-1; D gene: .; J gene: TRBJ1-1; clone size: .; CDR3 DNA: TGCGCCAGCAGCCAAGTTTTCGGCGGGAACACTGAAGCTTTCTTT; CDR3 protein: CASSQVFGGNTEAFF
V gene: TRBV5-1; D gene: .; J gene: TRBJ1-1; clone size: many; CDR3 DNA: TGCGCCAGCAGCTTAAATGGGGGCACTGAAGCTTTCTTT; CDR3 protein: CASSLNGGTEAFF
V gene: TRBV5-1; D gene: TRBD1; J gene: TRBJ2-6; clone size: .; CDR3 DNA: TGCGCCAGCAGCTTTACCGGGACAGGGGGATCTGGGGCCAACGTCCTGACTTTC; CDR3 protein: CASSFTGTGGSGANVLTF
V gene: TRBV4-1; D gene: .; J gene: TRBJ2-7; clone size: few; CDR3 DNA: TGCGCCAGCAGCCAAGATTGGGGGTTAAGCGAGCAGTACTTC; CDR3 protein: CASSQDWGLSEQYF
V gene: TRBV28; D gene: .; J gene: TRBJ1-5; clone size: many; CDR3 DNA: TGTGCCAGCAGTTCGGACATTCAGGGCCTTTCCAATCAGCCCCAGCATTTT; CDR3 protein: CASSSDIQGLSNQPQHF